The entry below describes one T cell receptor (beta chain). Its antigen is still unknown. At one of its ends the junction is not consistent with the germline gene, which may arise from a read error. Germline assignment: CDR1 MNHEY and CDR2 SVGAGI. The CDR3 has 12 residues. This table comes from immunoSEQ multiplex PCR, and its TCRdb copy is limited to in-frame clones, with some not included. The sample yields about 130,000 clones, roughly three quarters seen once. This specimen comes from a study of cytotoxic CD8 clonotypes in ibrutinib-treated CLL. Study-wide background: Averaging across samples gave roughly 230,000 productive templates and fewer than 100,000 productive rearrangements. The study, taken as a whole, reports: Public clonotypes were seen rarely and were contracted or stable on treatment.

Around 2.2 micrograms of genomic DNA came from cryopreserved PBMCs for TCR beta libraries. The starting material was PBMCs, obtained after 24 months of ibrutinib treatment. This rearrangement joins TRBV6-5 to TRBJ1-2, with 8 bases identical to TRBD1. The source of this sequence is a human donor with chronic lymphocytic leukemia. CDR3 in amino acids: CASRAGQGEVSF. The CDR3 region has the DNA TGTGCCAGCAGGGCCGGACAGGGTGAGGTCTCCTTC.